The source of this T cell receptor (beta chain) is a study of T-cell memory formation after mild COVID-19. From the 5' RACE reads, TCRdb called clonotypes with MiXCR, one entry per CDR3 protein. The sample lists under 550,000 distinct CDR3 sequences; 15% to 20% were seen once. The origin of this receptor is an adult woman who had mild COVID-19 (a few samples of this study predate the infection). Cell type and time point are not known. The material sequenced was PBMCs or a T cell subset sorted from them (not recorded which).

For the CDR3, the DNA is TGTGCCAGCAGTTTAGGCAGGGAGGGTCCCCAGCATTTT. Residues: CASSLGREGPQHF. The chain links TRBV12-3 or TRBV12-4 to TRBJ1-5, with D possibly being TRBD1 (5 bases). V shed 1 base and J shed 10 bases, with 11 bases lying between them. The CDR3 totals 13 residues.